The 7 T cell receptor beta chains below all came from one sample that was sequenced in a study of blood T cell repertoires in COVID-19. Sequencing was performed with immunoSEQ multiplex PCR; in TCRdb, only in-frame clones are kept and a portion is missing. The sample contains about 130,000 clones, around 79% of which appear only once. The sequencing input was peripheral blood. All receptors come from a woman in her sixties or seventies with COVID-19, enrolled during active disease.

This clone has only one observation. The CDR3 here is CASSPGQGAGYTF. The DNA for the CDR3 is TGCGCCAGCAGCCCAGGACAGGGGGCGGGCTACACCTTC. V and J are TRBV4-3 and TRBJ1-2; TRBD1 matches at 11 bases. The ends lost 4 bases at V and 8 bases at J; junction bases unmatched: 3. The CDR3 totals 13 residues. Germline CDR1 reads LGHNA; CDR2 reads YSLEER.

The V gene is TRBV12-3 or TRBV12-4, the J gene TRBJ1-1, with TRBD1 as a possible D gene (5 bases). There are 12 residues in the CDR3. The V gene lost 2 bases and the J gene lost 6 bases, with 7 bases spanning the gap. The CDR3 sequence: CASSLRGAEAFF. CDR3 coding DNA: TGTGCCAGCAGTTTAAGGGGCGCTGAAGCTTTCTTT.

The chain couples TRBV27 to TRBJ1-2; the match to TRBD1 covers 9 bases. CDR1 and CDR2 from the germline V gene are MNHEY and SMNVEV (reference sequence). V was pared by 3 bases and J by 4 bases, with 3 bases of the junction left unmatched. The CDR3 length is 14 residues. The CDR3 sequence: CASSLGTGTYGYTF. CDR3 in DNA: TGTGCCAGCAGTTTGGGGACAGGGACCTATGGCTACACCTTC.

The rearrangement joins TRBV2 to TRBJ1-2; tentatively, D is TRBD1 (6 bases). CDR3 size: 14 residues. The germline CDR1 and CDR2 sequences are SNHLY and FYNNEI. Trimming cost V 4 bases and J 4 bases, with 13 bases left between them. CDR3 amino acids: CASSGVGGAYGYTF. The DNA for the CDR3 is TGTGCCAGCAGTGGGGTAGGGGGGGCCTATGGCTACACCTTC.

This clone was counted a few times. The gene calls are TRBV10-3 and TRBJ2-3; tentative D call: TRBD1 (7 bases). Germline V gene data show CDR1 as ENHRY and CDR2 as SYGVKD. This CDR3 region has 15 residues. The V end was cut by 2 bases, the J end by 2 bases, with 11 bases between. The chain's CDR3 is CAISEPGGITDTQYF. CDR3 nucleotides: TGTGCCATCAGTGAGCCAGGGGGGATCACAGATACGCAGTATTTT.

V and J are TRBV28 and TRBJ2-2, with 8 bases aligning to TRBD1. CDR3 length: 15 residues. CDR1 and CDR2 (germline): MDHEN, SYDVKM. After removal of 5 bases from V and 8 bases from J, the junction contained 10 bases not matched to a gene. CDR3 loop: CASSAPGQGRGELFF. In DNA, the CDR3 is TGTGCCAGCAGTGCCCCCGGACAGGGAAGAGGGGAGCTGTTTTTT.

The rearrangement uses TRBV11-2 and TRBJ2-3; 7 nucleotides align to TRBD2. Trimming took 5 bases from V and 3 from J; bases not matched to a gene: 2. From germline, CDR1 is SGHAT and CDR2 FQNNGV. The length of the CDR3 is 13 residues. The CDR3 bases are TGTGCCAGCAGCAGAGCGGGGACAGATACGCAGTATTTT. Its protein is CASSRAGTDTQYF.